The clone carrying this TCR beta chain has just one count. Its cognate antigen is unknown. Germline-derived CDR1 and CDR2 are MDHEN and SYDVKM. The trim removed 6 bases at V and 1 base at J, leaving 6 bases unmatched. The length of the CDR3 is 15 residues. 13 Jbeta primers and 60 Vbeta primers were used for the PCR. The method was immunoSEQ multiplex PCR; TCRdb's version includes in-frame clones alone and lacks a portion of them. The sample lists over 90,000 clones, approximately 72% occurring once. The data derive from a study of cytomegalovirus exposure and HLA in healthy donors. Study observations and caveats: Across donors, most TCRs were seen rarely, yet some public ones were widespread.

The clonotype comes from a woman in her sixties or seventies in good health and CMV-seropositive. J is TRBJ2-5 and V is TRBV28; 9 bases fit TRBD1. Sequencing was carried out using PBMCs. CDR3 protein: CASSWDRVSQETQYF. The CDR3 nucleotides read TGTGCCAGCAGCTGGGACAGGGTATCCCAAGAGACCCAGTACTTC.